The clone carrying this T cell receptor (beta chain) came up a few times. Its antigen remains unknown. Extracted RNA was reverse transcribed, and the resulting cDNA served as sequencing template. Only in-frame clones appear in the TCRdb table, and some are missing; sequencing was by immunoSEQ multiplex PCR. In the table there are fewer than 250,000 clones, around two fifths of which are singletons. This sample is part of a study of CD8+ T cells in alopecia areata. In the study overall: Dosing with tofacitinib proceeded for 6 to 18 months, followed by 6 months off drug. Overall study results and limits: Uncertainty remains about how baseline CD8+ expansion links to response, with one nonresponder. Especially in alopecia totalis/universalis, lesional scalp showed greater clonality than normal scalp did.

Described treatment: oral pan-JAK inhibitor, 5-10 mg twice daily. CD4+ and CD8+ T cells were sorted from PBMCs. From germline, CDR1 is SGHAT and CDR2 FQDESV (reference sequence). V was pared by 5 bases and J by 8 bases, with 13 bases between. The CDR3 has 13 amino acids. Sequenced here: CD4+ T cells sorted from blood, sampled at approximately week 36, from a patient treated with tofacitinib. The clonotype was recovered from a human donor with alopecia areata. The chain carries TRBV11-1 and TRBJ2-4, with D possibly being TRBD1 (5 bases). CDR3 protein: CASSPQDGDIQYF. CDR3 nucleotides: TGTGCCAGCAGCCCACAGGACGGCGACATTCAGTACTTC.